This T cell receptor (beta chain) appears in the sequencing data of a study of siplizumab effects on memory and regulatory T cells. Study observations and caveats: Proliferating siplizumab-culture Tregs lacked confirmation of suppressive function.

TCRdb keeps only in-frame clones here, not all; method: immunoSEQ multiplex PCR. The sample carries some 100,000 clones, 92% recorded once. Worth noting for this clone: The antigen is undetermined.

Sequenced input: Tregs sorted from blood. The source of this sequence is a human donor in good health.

The CDR3 is CASSPLAAPNTGELFF. The CDR3 bases are TGCGCCAGCAGCCCATTGGCTGCCCCGAACACCGGGGAGCTGTTTTTT. This chain joins TRBV5-1 and TRBJ2-2; D call uncertain. V gave up 4 bases and J gave up 0 bases, with 13 bases separating them. The germline gives CDR1 SGHRS, CDR2 YFSETQ. CDR3 size: 16 residues. The whole variable domain, remainder taken from reference TRBV5-1 and TRBJ2-2, is KAGVTQTPRYLIKTRGQQVTLSCSPISGHRSVSWYQQTPGQGLQFLFEYFSETQRNKGNFPGRFSGRQFSNSRSEMNVSTLELGDSALYLCASSPLAAPNTGELFFGEGSRLTVL.